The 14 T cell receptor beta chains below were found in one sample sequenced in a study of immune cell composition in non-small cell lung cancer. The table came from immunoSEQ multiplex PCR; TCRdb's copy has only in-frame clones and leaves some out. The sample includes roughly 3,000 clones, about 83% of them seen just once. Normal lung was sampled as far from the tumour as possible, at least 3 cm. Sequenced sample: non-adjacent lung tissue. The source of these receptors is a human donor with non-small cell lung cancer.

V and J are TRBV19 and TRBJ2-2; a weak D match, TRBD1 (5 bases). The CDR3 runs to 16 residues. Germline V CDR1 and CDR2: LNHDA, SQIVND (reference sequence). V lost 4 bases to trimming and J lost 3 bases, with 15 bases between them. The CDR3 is CASSTRDSIYTGELFF. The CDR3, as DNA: TGTGCCAGTAGTACCCGCGACAGCATTTACACCGGGGAGCTGTTTTTT.

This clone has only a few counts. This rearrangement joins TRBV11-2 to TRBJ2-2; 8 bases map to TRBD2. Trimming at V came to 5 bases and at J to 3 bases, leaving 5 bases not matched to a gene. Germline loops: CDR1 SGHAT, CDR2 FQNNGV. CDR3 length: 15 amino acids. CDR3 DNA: TGTGCCAGCAGCGCAGCGGGAGCCTACACCGGGGAGCTGTTTTTT. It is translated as CASSAAGAYTGELFF.

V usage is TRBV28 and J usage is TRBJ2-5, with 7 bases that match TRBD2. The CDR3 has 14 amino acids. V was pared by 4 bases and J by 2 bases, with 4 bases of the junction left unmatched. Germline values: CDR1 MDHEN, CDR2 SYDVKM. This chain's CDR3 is CASSSTSVQETQYF. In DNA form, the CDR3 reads TGTGCCAGCAGTTCAACTAGCGTGCAAGAGACCCAGTACTTC. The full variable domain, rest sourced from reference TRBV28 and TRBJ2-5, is DVKVTQSSRYLVKRTGEKVFLECVQDMDHENMFWYRQDPGLGLRLIYFSYDVKMKEKGDIPEGYSVSREKKERFSLILESASTNQTSMYLCASSSTSVQETQYFGPGTRLLVL.

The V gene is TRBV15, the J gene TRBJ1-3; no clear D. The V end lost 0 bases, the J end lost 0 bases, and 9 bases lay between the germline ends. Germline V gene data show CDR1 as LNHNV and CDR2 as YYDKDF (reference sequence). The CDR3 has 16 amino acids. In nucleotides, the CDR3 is TGTGCCACCAGCAGAGAAGAGGCAATCTCTGGAAACACCATATATTTT. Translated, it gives CATSREEAISGNTIYF.

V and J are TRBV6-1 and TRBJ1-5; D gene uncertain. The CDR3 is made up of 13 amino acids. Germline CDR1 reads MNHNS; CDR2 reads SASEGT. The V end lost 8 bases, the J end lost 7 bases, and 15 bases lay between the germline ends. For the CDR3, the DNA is TGTGCCAGCGATCAGCGGGTTGAACAGCCCCAGCATTTT. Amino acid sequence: CASDQRVEQPQHF.

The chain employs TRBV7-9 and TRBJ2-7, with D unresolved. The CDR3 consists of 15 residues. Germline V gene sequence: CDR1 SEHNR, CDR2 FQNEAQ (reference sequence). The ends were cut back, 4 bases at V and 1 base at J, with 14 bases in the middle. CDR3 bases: TGTGCCAGCAGCTCTGGCGGCGGCTTGTCCTACGAGCAGTACTTC. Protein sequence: CASSSGGGLSYEQYF.

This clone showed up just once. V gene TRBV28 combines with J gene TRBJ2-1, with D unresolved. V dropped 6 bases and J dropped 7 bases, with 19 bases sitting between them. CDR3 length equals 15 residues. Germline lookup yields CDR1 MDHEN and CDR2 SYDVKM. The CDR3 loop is CASSQGSDFSNEQFF. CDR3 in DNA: TGTGCCAGCAGCCAAGGTTCCGACTTCTCGAATGAGCAGTTCTTC.

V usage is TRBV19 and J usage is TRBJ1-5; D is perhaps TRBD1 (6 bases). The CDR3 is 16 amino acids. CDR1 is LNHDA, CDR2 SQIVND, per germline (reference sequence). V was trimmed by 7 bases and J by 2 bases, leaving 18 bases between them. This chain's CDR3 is CASKFRGAQGNQPQHF. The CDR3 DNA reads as TGTGCCAGTAAGTTCAGGGGAGCTCAAGGCAATCAGCCCCAGCATTTT.

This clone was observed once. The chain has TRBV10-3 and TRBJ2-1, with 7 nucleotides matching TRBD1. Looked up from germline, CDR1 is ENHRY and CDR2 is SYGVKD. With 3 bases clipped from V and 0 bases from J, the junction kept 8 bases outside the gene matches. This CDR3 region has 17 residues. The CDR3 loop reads CAISDRRQGSSYNEQFF. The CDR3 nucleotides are TGTGCCATCAGTGATCGACGACAGGGTTCCTCCTACAATGAGCAGTTCTTC.

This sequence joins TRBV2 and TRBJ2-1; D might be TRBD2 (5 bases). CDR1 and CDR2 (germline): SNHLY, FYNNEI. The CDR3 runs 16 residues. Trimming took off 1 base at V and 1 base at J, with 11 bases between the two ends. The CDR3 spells CASSEGLASSYNEQFF. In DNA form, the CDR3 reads TGTGCCAGCAGTGAAGGCCTAGCCTCTTCCTACAATGAGCAGTTCTTC.

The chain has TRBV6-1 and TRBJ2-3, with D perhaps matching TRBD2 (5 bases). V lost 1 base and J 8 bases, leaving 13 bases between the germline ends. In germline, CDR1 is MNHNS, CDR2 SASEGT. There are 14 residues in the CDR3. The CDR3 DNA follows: TGTGCCAGCAGTGAAGGGGCAGCCGCGGGTACGCAGTATTTT. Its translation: CASSEGAAAGTQYF.

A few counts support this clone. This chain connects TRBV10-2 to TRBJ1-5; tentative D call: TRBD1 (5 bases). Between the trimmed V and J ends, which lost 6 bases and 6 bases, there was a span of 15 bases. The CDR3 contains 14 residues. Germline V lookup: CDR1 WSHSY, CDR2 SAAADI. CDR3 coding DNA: TGCGCCAGCAGCGGTAACGGGGGGACTCAGCCCCAGCATTTT. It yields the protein CASSGNGGTQPQHF.

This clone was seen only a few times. CDR3 loop: CAISARESDNQPQHF. The CDR3 DNA follows: TGTGCCATCAGCGCCCGCGAGAGCGACAATCAGCCCCAGCATTTT. This chain uses TRBV10-3 with TRBJ1-5; no clear D gene. CDR3 length equals 15 residues. Germline loops: CDR1 ENHRY, CDR2 SYGVKD. V was shortened by 6 bases and J by 3 bases, with 15 bases between the two germline ends.

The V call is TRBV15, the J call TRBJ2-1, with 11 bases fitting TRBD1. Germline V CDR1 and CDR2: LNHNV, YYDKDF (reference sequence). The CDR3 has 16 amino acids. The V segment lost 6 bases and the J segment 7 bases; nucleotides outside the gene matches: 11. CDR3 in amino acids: CATRRLDRGLENEQFF. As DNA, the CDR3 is TGTGCCACCAGGAGACTGGACAGGGGGCTAGAGAATGAGCAGTTCTTC. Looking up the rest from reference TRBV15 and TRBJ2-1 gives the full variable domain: DAMVIQNPRYQVTQFGKPVTLSCSQTLNHNVMYWYQQKSSQAPKLLFHYYDKDFNNEADTPDNFQSRRPNTSFCFLDIRSPGLGDTAMYLCATRRLDRGLENEQFFGPGTRLTVL.